These T cell receptor beta chains were read from a single sample in a study of CD8+ T cells in alopecia areata. Produced via immunoSEQ multiplex PCR; TCRdb's table is partial and in-frame only. The table shows about 110,000 clones, with 45% to 70% occurring only once. The sequencing sample was made of CD8+ T cells sorted from blood. Source of these receptors: a human donor in good health. Each CDR3 is given with its conserved first and last residue. D genes are given only for firm matches. Clone size is given for some rows only: seen once, a few or many times, or a class if the clone is expanded.

D	V	size	length	J	CDR3	DNA
.	TRBV7-9	.	12	TRBJ2-5	CASLGSGETQYF	TGTGCCAGCTTAGGGTCGGGAGAGACCCAGTACTTC
.	TRBV7-3	.	15	TRBJ2-3	CASSLGLTSTDTQYF	TGTGCCAGCAGCTTAGGGCTCACTAGCACAGATACGCAGTATTTT
.	TRBV7-8	.	16	TRBJ2-1	CASSFWDQSSYNEQFF	TGTGCCAGCAGCTTTTGGGACCAGAGCTCCTACAATGAGCAGTTCTTC
.	TRBV6-5	few	13	TRBJ1-4	CASSYPGSEKLFF	TGTGCCAGCAGTTACCCCGGGTCAGAAAAACTGTTTTTT
.	TRBV2	.	15	TRBJ1-5	CASSGFRTDNQPQHF	TGTGCCAGCAGTGGTTTTCGGACAGACAATCAGCCCCAGCATTTT
TRBD2	TRBV29-1	.	18	TRBJ2-5	CSAPGGGTSGGSLETQYF	TGCAGCGCACCCGGAGGGGGAACTAGCGGGGGGTCCCTGGAGACCCAGTACTTC
TRBD1	TRBV25-1	few	14	TRBJ2-1	CASRDRGAGNEQFF	TGTGCCAGCCGGGACAGGGGTGCAGGTAATGAGCAGTTCTTC
TRBD2	TRBV13	.	16	TRBJ2-5	CASSPRLAGGGETQYF	TGTGCCAGCAGCCCCCGACTAGCGGGGGGAGGCGAGACCCAGTACTTC
.	TRBV29-1	.	12	TRBJ2-7	CSVAPGTYEQYF	TGCAGCGTTGCCCCAGGGACCTACGAGCAGTACTTC
TRBD1	TRBV4-1	.	16	TRBJ1-6	CASSQTTGTGDSPLHF	TGCGCCAGCAGCCAAACAACCGGGACAGGGGATTCACCCCTCCACTTT
.	TRBV4-3	.	15	TRBJ2-7	CASSQGQNLIYEQYF	TGCGCCAGCAGCCAAGGCCAGAACTTGATCTACGAGCAGTACTTC
.	TRBV13	once	17	TRBJ2-5	CASSNGSGGAVGETQYF	TGTGCCAGCAGCAACGGGAGTGGGGGGGCCGTTGGTGAGACCCAGTACTTC
.	TRBV6-5	few	13	TRBJ2-1	CASSYSPGNEQFF	TGTGCCAGCAGTTACTCGCCAGGGAATGAGCAGTTCTTC
TRBD1	TRBV19	.	13	TRBJ1-1	CASTPQGRAEAFF	TGTGCCAGTACCCCACAGGGGCGCGCTGAAGCTTTCTTT
.	TRBV29-1	.	12	TRBJ2-7	CSVVAGAYEQYF	TGCAGCGTTGTTGCGGGTGCCTACGAGCAGTACTTC
.	TRBV29-1	few	14	TRBJ2-1	CSVEGGDWVNEQFF	TGCAGCGTCGAGGGGGGAGACTGGGTCAATGAGCAGTTCTTC
TRBD2	TRBV13	few	15	TRBJ2-7	CASSFNRGGAEEQYF	TGTGCCAGCAGCTTTAATCGCGGGGGGGCGGAGGAGCAGTACTTC
.	TRBV5-4	.	14	TRBJ2-7	CASSSGRQDGEQYF	TGTGCCAGCAGCTCAGGCCGACAGGATGGCGAGCAGTACTTC
TRBD2	TRBV2	once	15	TRBJ2-1	CASRASGGANNEQFF	TGTGCCAGCCGAGCTAGCGGGGGGGCGAACAATGAGCAGTTCTTC
.	TRBV7-8	.	12	TRBJ2-7	CASSLGFAEQYF	TGTGCCAGCAGCTTAGGGTTTGCCGAGCAGTACTTC